The present T cell receptor beta chain was sequenced within a study of T cell responses to AZD1222 COVID-19 vaccine. Sequenced by immunoSEQ multiplex PCR; TCRdb stores in-frame clones only, minus some. Here the sample spans roughly 170,000 clones, 94% being singletons. The study's findings and limits: Clonal diversity may have been underestimated in mostly white British donors. Reportedly, close to half of spike-specific TCRs are directed against unmutated variant regions. Rises in breadth and depth of Spike-specific TCRs came after two AZD1222 doses. Repertoires were collected only later (after the peak T cell response had occurred).

V lost 3 bases, J lost 6 bases, and 8 bases lay in between. The CDR3 is 12 amino acids. The germline CDR1 and CDR2 sequences are LNHDA and SQIVND (reference sequence). About this clone: The antigen is unknown.

The specimen comprised peripheral blood, sampled 28 days after the second AZD1222 dose. V gene TRBV19 combines with J gene TRBJ1-2; possibly TRBD1 for D (5 bases). The source of this sequence is an adult who received the AZD1222 COVID-19 vaccine. The CDR3: CASSISTDGYTF. The CDR3 DNA reads TGTGCCAGTAGTATTTCGACAGATGGCTACACCTTC.